The sample holds a few counts of the clone carrying this T cell receptor beta chain. Its antigen is as yet unknown. These data come from a study of T-cell memory formation after mild COVID-19. Study outcomes and limitations: Mainly CM and EM harbored the contracting CD4+ clones; mainly EMRA harbored the CD8+ ones.

TCRdb reprocessed the 5' RACE reads via MiXCR and lists one record per CDR3 protein. The table shows roughly 450,000 distinct CDR3 sequences, with about 20% occurring only once. This receptor was obtained from an adult woman who had mild COVID-19 (a few samples of this study predate the infection). Cell type and time point are not known. Sequenced: PBMCs or a T cell subset sorted from them (not recorded which).

Here the CDR3 reads CASSLVVAGVPDEQFF. The CDR3 nucleotides read TGTGCCAGCAGCTTGGTCGTAGCGGGAGTACCCGATGAGCAGTTCTTC. The V gene is TRBV5-4, the J gene TRBJ2-1; 9 bases are a match to TRBD2. CDR3 size: 16 residues. With 0 bases clipped from V and 8 bases from J, the junction kept 9 bases outside the gene matches. CDR1 SGHNT and CDR2 YYREEE come from the germline V gene (reference sequence).